The next 9 T cell receptor beta chains were all read from a single sample in a study of monozygotic twins with cystic fibrosis. Generated by immunoSEQ multiplex PCR, the TCRdb table keeps only in-frame clones and is missing some. In the table there are around 34,000 clones, roughly 90% of which are singletons. Sequenced sample: blood. The source is a girl aged 2 to 9 with cystic fibrosis.

V and J are TRBV19 and TRBJ2-3; 10 positions agree with TRBD1. J gave up 11 bases and V 6 bases, and 14 bases lay outside the gene matches. This CDR3 is 15 amino acids long. CDR1 LNHDA and CDR2 SQIVND come from the germline V gene (reference sequence). In DNA, the CDR3 is TGTGCCAGTAGACCACCGGGACAGGGGAAAGTTATGCAGTATTTT. Protein: CASRPPGQGKVMQYF. The whole variable domain, filled in from reference TRBV19 and TRBJ2-3, reads DGGITQSPKYLFRKEGQNVTLSCEQNLNHDAMYWYRQDPGQGLRLIYYSQIVNDFQKGDIAEGYSVSREKKESFPLTVTSAQKNPTAFYLCASRPPGQGKVMQYFGPGTRLTVL.

V usage is TRBV6-5 and J usage is TRBJ2-3; 7 positions agree with TRBD2. CDR3 length: 15 residues. Unmatched junction bases numbered 5, after V lost 3 bases and J lost 2 bases. CDR1 is MNHEY and CDR2 is SVGAGI in the germline V gene. CDR3 protein: CASSYERGPTDTQYF. CDR3 sequence (DNA): TGTGCCAGCAGTTATGAGCGGGGTCCCACAGATACGCAGTATTTT.

This chain joins TRBV29-1 and TRBJ2-7; a possible D gene is TRBD2 (5 bases). V gave up 3 bases and J gave up 3 bases, with 12 bases separating them. The CDR3 consists of 13 residues. Germline-derived CDR1 and CDR2 are SQVTM and ANQGSEA. In DNA form, the CDR3 reads TGCAGCGTTGAGGAGGACGGGAACTACGAGCAGTACTTC. It codes for CSVEEDGNYEQYF.

This chain links TRBV28 with TRBJ1-4, with D hard to call. The CDR3 is 13 residues long. V gave up 2 bases and J gave up 7 bases, with 8 bases separating them. Germline loops: CDR1 MDHEN, CDR2 SYDVKM. The CDR3 region has the DNA TGTGCCAGCAGTTTAGAGGGAGGTGAAAAACTGTTTTTT. This codes for CASSLEGGEKLFF.

The chain combines TRBV5-6 with TRBJ2-1; 8 nucleotides line up with TRBD2. The junction had 6 bases not matched to a gene; V was cut back by 6 bases and J by 7 bases. Germline loops: CDR1 SGHDT, CDR2 YYEEEE. The CDR3 is made up of 13 amino acids. The chain's CDR3 is CASTFLAGNEQFF. CDR3 nucleotides: TGTGCCAGCACCTTCCTAGCGGGTAATGAGCAGTTCTTC.

The table lists this clone with a few counts. This chain's CDR3 is CAWSVLEYTEAFF. CDR3 DNA: TGTGCCTGGAGTGTACTGGAGTACACTGAAGCTTTCTTT. J is TRBJ1-1 and V is TRBV30; D not resolved. Germline assignment: CDR1 GTSNPN and CDR2 SVGIG (reference sequence). V shed 0 bases and J shed 3 bases, with 8 bases lying between them. This CDR3 comprises 13 residues.

The chain recombines TRBV19 with TRBJ1-2; no clear D gene. CDR3 length: 15 residues. The V end lost 3 bases, the J end lost 6 bases, and 17 bases lay between the germline ends. Germline CDR1 LNHDA, CDR2 SQIVND (reference sequence). Here the CDR3 reads CASSMIEPAQDGYTF. The CDR3 region has the DNA TGTGCCAGTAGTATGATAGAGCCCGCCCAGGATGGCTACACCTTC.

This chain uses TRBV4-3 with TRBJ2-7; no clear D. V was cut by 0 bases and J by 5 bases, with 8 bases left in between. The length of the CDR3 is 13 residues. Germline CDR1 LGHNA, CDR2 YSLEER. CDR3 nucleotide sequence: TGCGCCAGCAGCCAAGATCAACGGAACGAGCAGTACTTC. Protein product: CASSQDQRNEQYF.

The chain carries TRBV28 and TRBJ1-5, with D unclear. Between the trimmed V and J ends, which lost 5 bases and 0 bases, there was a span of 11 bases. Per germline, CDR1 MDHEN and CDR2 SYDVKM. The CDR3 is made up of 15 amino acids. CDR3 region: CASSDPGYSNQPQHF. The CDR3 bases are TGTGCCAGCAGTGATCCGGGTTATAGCAATCAGCCCCAGCATTTT.